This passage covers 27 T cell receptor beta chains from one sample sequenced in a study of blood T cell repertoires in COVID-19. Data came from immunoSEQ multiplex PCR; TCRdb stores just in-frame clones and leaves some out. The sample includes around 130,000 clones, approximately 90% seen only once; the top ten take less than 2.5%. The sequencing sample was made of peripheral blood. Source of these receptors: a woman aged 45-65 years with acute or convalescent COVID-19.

CDR3 sequence reads: CAISPLTNTDTQYF. In nucleotides, the CDR3 is TGTGCCATCAGCCCCCTAACGAACACAGATACGCAGTATTTT. The chain uses TRBV10-3 and TRBJ2-3, with D unclear. Trimming removed 6 bases from V and 2 bases from J, with 12 bases in between. This CDR3 region has 14 residues. Germline loops: CDR1 ENHRY, CDR2 SYGVKD.

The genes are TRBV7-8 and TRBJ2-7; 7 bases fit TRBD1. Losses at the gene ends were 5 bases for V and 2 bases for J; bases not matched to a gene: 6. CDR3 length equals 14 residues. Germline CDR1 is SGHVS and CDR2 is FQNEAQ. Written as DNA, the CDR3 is TGTGCCAGCAGCCGCCGGGACAGAACCTACGAGCAGTACTTC. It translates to CASSRRDRTYEQYF. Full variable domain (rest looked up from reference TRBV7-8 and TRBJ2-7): GAGVSQSPRYKVAKRGQDVALRCDPISGHVSLFWYQQALGQGPEFLTYFQNEAQLDKSGLPSDRFFAERPEGSVSTLKIQRTQQEDSAVYLCASSRRDRTYEQYFGPGTRLTVT.

CDR3: CASSPGSINQPQHF. The DNA for the CDR3 is TGTGCCAGTAGTCCCGGGTCTATCAATCAGCCCCAGCATTTT. The chain has TRBV19 and TRBJ1-5; D is ambiguous. The CDR3 spans 14 residues. V lost 5 bases and J lost 3, with 11 bases in between. Germline CDR1 and CDR2: LNHDA and SQIVND (reference sequence). Drawing the rest from reference TRBV19 and TRBJ1-5, the complete variable domain is DGGITQSPKYLFRKEGQNVTLSCEQNLNHDAMYWYRQDPGQGLRLIYYSQIVNDFQKGDIAEGYSVSREKKESFPLTVTSAQKNPTAFYLCASSPGSINQPQHFGDGTRLSIL.

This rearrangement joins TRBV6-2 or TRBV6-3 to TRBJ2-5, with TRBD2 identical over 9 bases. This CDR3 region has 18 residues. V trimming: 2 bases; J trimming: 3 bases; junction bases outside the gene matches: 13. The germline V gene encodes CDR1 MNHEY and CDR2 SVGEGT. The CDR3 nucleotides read TGTGCCAGCAGTTACGGACCTCCAAGCGGGGGGCCAGAAGAGACCCAGTACTTC. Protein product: CASSYGPPSGGPEETQYF.

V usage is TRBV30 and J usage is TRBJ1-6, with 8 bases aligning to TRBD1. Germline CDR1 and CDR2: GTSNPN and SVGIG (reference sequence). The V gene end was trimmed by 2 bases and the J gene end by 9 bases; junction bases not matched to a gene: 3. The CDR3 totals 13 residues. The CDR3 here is CAWSPGQGSPLHF. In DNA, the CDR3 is TGTGCCTGGAGTCCAGGACAGGGTTCACCCCTCCACTTT.

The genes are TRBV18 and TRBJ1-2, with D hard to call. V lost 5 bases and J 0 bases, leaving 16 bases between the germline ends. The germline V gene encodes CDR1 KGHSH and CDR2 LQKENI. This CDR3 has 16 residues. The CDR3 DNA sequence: TGTGCCAGCTCAAATCTTGGGCAGCAAACTAACTATGGCTACACCTTC. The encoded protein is CASSNLGQQTNYGYTF.

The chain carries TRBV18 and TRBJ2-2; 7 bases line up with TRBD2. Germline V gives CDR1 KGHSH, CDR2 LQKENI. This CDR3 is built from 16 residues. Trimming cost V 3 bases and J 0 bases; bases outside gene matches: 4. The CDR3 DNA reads TGTGCCAGCTCACCTAGAGCGGGACCGAACACCGGGGAGCTGTTTTTT. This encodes CASSPRAGPNTGELFF.

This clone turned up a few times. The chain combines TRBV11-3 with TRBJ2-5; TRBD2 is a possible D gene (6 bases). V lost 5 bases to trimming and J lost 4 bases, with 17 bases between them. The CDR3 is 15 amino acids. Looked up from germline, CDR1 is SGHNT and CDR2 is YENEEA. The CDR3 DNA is TGTGCCAGCAGCCTTGGCGGGGCCCTCGCAGAGACCCAGTACTTC. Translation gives CASSLGGALAETQYF.

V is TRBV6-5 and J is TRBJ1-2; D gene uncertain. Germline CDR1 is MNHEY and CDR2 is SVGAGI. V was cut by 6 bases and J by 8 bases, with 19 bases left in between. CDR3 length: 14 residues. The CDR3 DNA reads TGTGCCAGCAGCCGCACGGGGTCCCAAGGAGGCTACACCTTC. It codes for CASSRTGSQGGYTF.

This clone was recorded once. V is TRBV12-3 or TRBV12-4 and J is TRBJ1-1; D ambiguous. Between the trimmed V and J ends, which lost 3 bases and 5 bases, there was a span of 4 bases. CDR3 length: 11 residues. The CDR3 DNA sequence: TGTGCCAGCAGTTTTTCGACTGAAGCTTTCTTT. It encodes CASSFSTEAFF.

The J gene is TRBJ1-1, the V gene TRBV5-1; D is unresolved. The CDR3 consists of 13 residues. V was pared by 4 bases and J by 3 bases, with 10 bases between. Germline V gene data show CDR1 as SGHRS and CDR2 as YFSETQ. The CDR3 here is CASSPLGDTEAFF. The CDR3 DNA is TGCGCCAGCAGCCCACTTGGAGACACTGAAGCTTTCTTT.

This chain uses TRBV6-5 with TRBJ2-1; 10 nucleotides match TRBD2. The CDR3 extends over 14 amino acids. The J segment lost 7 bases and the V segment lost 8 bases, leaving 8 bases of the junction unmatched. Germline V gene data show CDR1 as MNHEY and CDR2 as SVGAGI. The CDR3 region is CASYSSGSNNEQFF. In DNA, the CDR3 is TGTGCCAGCTATTCTAGCGGGAGTAATAATGAGCAGTTCTTC.

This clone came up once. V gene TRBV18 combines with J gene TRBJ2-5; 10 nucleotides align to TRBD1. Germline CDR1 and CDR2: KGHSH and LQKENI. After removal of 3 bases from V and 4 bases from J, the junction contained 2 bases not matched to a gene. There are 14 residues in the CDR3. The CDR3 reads CASSPGTGVETQYF. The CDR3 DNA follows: TGTGCCAGCTCACCTGGGACAGGGGTAGAGACCCAGTACTTC.

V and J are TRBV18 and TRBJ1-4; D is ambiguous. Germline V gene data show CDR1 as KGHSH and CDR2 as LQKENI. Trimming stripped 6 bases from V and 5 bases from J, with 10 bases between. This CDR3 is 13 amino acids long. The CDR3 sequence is CASSASQNEKLFF. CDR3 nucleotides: TGTGCCAGCTCCGCGAGTCAAAATGAAAAACTGTTTTTT.

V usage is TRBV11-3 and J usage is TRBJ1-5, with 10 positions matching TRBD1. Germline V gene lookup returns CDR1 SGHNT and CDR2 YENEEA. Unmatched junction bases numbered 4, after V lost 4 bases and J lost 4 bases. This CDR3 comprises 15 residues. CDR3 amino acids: CASSSGTGVNQPQHF. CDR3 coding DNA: TGTGCCAGCAGCTCCGGGACAGGGGTTAATCAGCCCCAGCATTTT.

CDR3 sequence: CASSDRLAGPPYNEQFF. DNA for the CDR3: TGTGCCAGCAGCGACCGACTAGCGGGTCCCCCCTACAATGAGCAGTTCTTC. The chain links TRBV9 to TRBJ2-1; 10 nucleotides agree with TRBD2. The junction had 8 bases not matched to a gene; V was cut back by 3 bases and J by 2 bases. Germline V gene data show CDR1 as SGDLS and CDR2 as YYNGEE. The CDR3 covers 17 residues. The whole variable domain, remainder taken from reference TRBV9 and TRBJ2-1, is DSGVTQTPKHLITATGQRVTLRCSPRSGDLSVYWYQQSLDQGLQFLIQYYNGEERAKGNILERFSAQQFPDLHSELNLSSLELGDSALYFCASSDRLAGPPYNEQFFGPGTRLTVL.

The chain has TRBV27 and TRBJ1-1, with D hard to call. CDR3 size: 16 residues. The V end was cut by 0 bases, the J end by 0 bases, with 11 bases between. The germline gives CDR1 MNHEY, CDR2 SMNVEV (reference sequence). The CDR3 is CASSLSLAGLNTEAFF. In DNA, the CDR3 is TGTGCCAGCAGTTTATCCCTCGCAGGCCTGAACACTGAAGCTTTCTTT.

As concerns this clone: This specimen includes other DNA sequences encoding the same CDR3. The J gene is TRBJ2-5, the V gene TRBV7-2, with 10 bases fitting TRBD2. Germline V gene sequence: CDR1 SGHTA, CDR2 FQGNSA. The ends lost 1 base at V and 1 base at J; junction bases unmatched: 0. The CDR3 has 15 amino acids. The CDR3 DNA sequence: TGTGCCAGCAGCTTAGTAGCGGGGGGCCAAGAGACCCAGTACTTC. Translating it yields CASSLVAGGQETQYF.

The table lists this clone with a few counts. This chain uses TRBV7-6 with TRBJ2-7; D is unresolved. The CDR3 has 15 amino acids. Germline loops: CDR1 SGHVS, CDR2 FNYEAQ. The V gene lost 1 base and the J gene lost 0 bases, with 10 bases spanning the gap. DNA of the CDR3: TGTGCCAGCAGCTTAGGCTGGCAGGCCTCCTACGAGCAGTACTTC. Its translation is CASSLGWQASYEQYF.

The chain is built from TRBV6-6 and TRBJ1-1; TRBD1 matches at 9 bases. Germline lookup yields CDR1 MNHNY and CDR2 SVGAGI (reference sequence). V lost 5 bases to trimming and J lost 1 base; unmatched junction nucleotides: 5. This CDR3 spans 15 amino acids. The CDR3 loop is CASSLTGGTNTEAFF. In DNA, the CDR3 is TGTGCCAGCAGTCTCACAGGGGGCACGAACACTGAAGCTTTCTTT.

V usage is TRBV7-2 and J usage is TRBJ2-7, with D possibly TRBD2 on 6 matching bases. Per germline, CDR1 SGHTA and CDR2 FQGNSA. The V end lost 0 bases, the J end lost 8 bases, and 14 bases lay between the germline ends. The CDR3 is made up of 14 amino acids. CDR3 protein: CASSLARGLTKQYF. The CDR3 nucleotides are TGTGCCAGCAGCTTAGCGCGGGGCCTTACGAAGCAGTACTTC.

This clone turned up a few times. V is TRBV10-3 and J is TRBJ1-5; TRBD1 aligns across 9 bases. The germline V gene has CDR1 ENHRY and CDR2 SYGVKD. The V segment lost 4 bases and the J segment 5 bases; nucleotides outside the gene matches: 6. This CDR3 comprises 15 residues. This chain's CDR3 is CAISGGQGSDQPQHF. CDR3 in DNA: TGTGCCATCAGTGGGGGACAGGGTAGTGATCAGCCCCAGCATTTT.

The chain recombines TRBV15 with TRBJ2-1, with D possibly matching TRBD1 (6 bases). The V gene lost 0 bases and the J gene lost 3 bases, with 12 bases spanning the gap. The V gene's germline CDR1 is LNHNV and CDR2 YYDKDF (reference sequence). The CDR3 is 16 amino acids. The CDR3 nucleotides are TGTGCCACCAGCAGAGACGGGACGGGACACTACAATGAGCAGTTCTTC. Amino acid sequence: CATSRDGTGHYNEQFF.

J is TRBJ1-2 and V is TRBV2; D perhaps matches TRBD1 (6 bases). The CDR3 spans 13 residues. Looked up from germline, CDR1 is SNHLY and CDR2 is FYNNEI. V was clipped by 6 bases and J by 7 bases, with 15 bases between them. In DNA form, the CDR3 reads TGTGCCAGCAGGGACAGACTCTTCTCTGGCTACACCTTC. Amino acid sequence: CASRDRLFSGYTF.

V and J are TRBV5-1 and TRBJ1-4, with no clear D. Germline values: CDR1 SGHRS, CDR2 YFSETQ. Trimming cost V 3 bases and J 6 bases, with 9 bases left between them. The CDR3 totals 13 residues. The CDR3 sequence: CASSSTLDEKLFF. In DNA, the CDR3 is TGCGCCAGCAGCTCCACATTGGATGAAAAACTGTTTTTT.

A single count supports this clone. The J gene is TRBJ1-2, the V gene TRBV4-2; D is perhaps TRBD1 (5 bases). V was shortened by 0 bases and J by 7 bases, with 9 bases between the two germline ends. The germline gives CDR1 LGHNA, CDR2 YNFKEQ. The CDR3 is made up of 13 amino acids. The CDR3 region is CASSQDRRGGYTF. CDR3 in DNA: TGTGCCAGCAGCCAAGATCGGAGGGGTGGCTACACCTTC.

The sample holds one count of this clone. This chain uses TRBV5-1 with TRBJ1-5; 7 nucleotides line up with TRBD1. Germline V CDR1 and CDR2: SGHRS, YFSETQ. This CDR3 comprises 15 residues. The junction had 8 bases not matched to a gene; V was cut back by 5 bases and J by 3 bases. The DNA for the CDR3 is TGCGCCAGCAGTCCATCGGGACAGACCAATCAGCCCCAGCATTTT. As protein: CASSPSGQTNQPQHF.